This TCR beta chain was sequenced in a study of blood T cell repertoires in COVID-19. The wider study: Sources were T cells, B-cell-depleted T cells, or PBMCs; the material itself was cDNA or gDNA.

Profiled with immunoSEQ multiplex PCR; TCRdb holds only in-frame clones, not every one. This repertoire shows around 140,000 clones, 75% to 90% found once; its top ten account for over 9.5%. There are 15 residues in the CDR3. Germline-derived CDR1 and CDR2 are MNHEY and SVGAGI. V was pared by 2 bases and J by 2 bases, with 4 bases of the junction left unmatched. The sequence was collected from a man in his sixties with active or convalescent COVID-19. The chain links TRBV6-5 to TRBJ1-1; TRBD1 matches at 8 bases. Sequenced: peripheral blood. The CDR3 reads CASSYGGQGNTEAFF. The CDR3 nucleotides read TGTGCCAGCAGTTACGGTGGACAGGGAAACACTGAAGCTTTCTTT.